The 26 T cell receptor beta chains given below trace back to one sample, sequenced in a study of control samples from healthy donors and cancer patients. The repertoire was sequenced with immunoSEQ multiplex PCR; TCRdb's copy has only in-frame clones and lacks some. The table has more than 75,000 clones, about 80% seen once. Source material: blood. These receptors were collected from a woman aged 30 to 39 in good health.

The rearrangement joins TRBV30 to TRBJ1-6; a possible D gene is TRBD1 (6 bases). Per germline, CDR1 GTSNPN and CDR2 SVGIG (reference sequence). Trimming cost V 5 bases and J 8 bases, with 16 bases left between them. This CDR3 is built from 14 residues. The CDR3, as DNA: TGTGCCTGGGTCGATACAGGGTATCATTCACCCCTCCACTTT. It yields the protein CAWVDTGYHSPLHF.

The chain recombines TRBV2 with TRBJ2-2; no clear D. CDR1 and CDR2 from the germline V gene are SNHLY and FYNNEI. V lost 8 bases and J lost 6, with 19 bases in between. The CDR3 totals 15 residues. The DNA for the CDR3 is TGTGCCAGCCCCAAGTGGGGTCCCGGCGCCGGGGAGCTGTTTTTT. It translates to CASPKWGPGAGELFF.

This chain connects TRBV4-1 to TRBJ1-6, with unresolved D. Germline V gene data show CDR1 as MGHRA and CDR2 as YSYEKL. Trimming pared 0 bases from V and 10 bases from J, leaving 13 bases between. The CDR3 runs 15 residues. DNA for the CDR3: TGCGCCAGCAGCCAAGAAGGAACCAGCCACTCACCCCTCCACTTT. Protein sequence: CASSQEGTSHSPLHF.

The V call is TRBV6-2 or TRBV6-3, the J call TRBJ2-3, with D perhaps being TRBD1 or TRBD2 (5 bases each). Germline V gene lookup returns CDR1 MNHEY and CDR2 SVGEGT. There are 16 residues in the CDR3. Trimming stripped 5 bases from V and 3 bases from J, with 18 bases between. As DNA, the CDR3 is TGTGCCAGCAGTCCGGGGCTGGTGATGGGGACAGATACGCAGTATTTT. This gives the protein CASSPGLVMGTDTQYF.

The rearrangement uses TRBV7-9 and TRBJ2-7, with unresolved D. The length of the CDR3 is 16 residues. In germline, CDR1 is SEHNR, CDR2 FQNEAQ (reference sequence). Trimming stripped 5 bases from V and 2 bases from J, with 19 bases between. CDR3 in DNA: TGTGCCAGCAGCCGTACGACACCACCCTGTCCCTACGAGCAGTACTTC. As protein: CASSRTTPPCPYEQYF.

The chain employs TRBV5-1 and TRBJ1-3, with D tentatively TRBD1 (6 bases). Trimming removed 7 bases from V and 0 bases from J, with 8 bases in between. CDR1 is SGHRS and CDR2 is YFSETQ in the germline V gene. The CDR3 spans 13 residues. CDR3 region: CASRQASGNTIYF. For the CDR3, the DNA is TGCGCCAGCCGACAGGCCTCTGGAAACACCATATATTTT.

The chain is built from TRBV18 and TRBJ1-1; 7 nucleotides match TRBD1. The CDR3 loop spans 16 amino acids. Germline V gives CDR1 KGHSH, CDR2 LQKENI. V shed 2 bases, J shed 0 bases, and the junction held 6 bases outside the gene matches. The CDR3 nucleotides are TGTGCCAGCTCACCAAGAGAGGGACAGATGAACACTGAAGCTTTCTTT. Protein sequence: CASSPREGQMNTEAFF.

The V gene is TRBV10-3, the J gene TRBJ1-1, with unresolved D. The CDR3 is 13 residues long. CDR1 is ENHRY, CDR2 SYGVKD, per germline. V lost 7 bases, J lost 4 bases, and 13 bases lay in between. For the CDR3, the DNA is TGTGCCATCACTCAGACCCTCGGCACTGAAGCTTTCTTT. This gives the protein CAITQTLGTEAFF.

The chain recombines TRBV5-6 with TRBJ1-1; 7 bases line up with TRBD1. CDR1 is SGHDT and CDR2 is YYEEEE in the germline V gene. With V trimmed by 3 bases and J by 3 bases, 2 bases remained unmatched. The CDR3 covers 13 residues. The DNA for the CDR3 is TGTGCCAGCAGCTATACAGGGGACACTGAAGCTTTCTTT. Encoded protein: CASSYTGDTEAFF.

This clone was seen a single time. J is TRBJ2-3 and V is TRBV5-5; D might be TRBD1 (5 bases). Germline V gene sequence: CDR1 SGHKS, CDR2 YYEKEE (reference sequence). Trimming cost V 2 bases and J 6 bases, with 16 bases left between them. This CDR3 is 15 amino acids long. CDR3 bases: TGTGCCAGCAGCTTATCCCGCCAGGGAAGGGATACGCAGTATTTT. Translating it yields CASSLSRQGRDTQYF.

The V gene is TRBV27, the J gene TRBJ1-1; the D gene is possibly TRBD1 (6 bases). The CDR3 extends over 15 amino acids. Trimming shortened V by 6 bases and J by 6 bases, and 20 bases separated the two germline ends. Germline CDR1 MNHEY, CDR2 SMNVEV (reference sequence). The CDR3 reads CASSRTVGLGAEAFF. The CDR3 DNA reads as TGTGCCAGCAGCAGGACAGTGGGGCTAGGCGCTGAAGCTTTCTTT.

The chain carries TRBV24-1 and TRBJ2-1; 9 bases are a match to TRBD2. CDR1 KGHDR and CDR2 SFDVKD come from the germline V gene. CDR3 length: 16 amino acids. J lost 5 bases, V lost 0 bases, and 4 bases had no gene match. CDR3 residues: CATSDLGGGAHNEQFF. DNA for the CDR3: TGTGCCACCAGTGATTTGGGCGGGGGGGCCCACAATGAGCAGTTCTTC.

The CDR3 region is CASSGQTYEQYF. Written as DNA, the CDR3 is TGTGCCAGCAGCGGGCAGACCTACGAGCAGTACTTC. The V and J genes are TRBV6-2 or TRBV6-3 and TRBJ2-7; D is uncertain. Germline values: CDR1 MNHEY, CDR2 SVGEGT. The germline V and J ends were trimmed by 6 bases and 2 bases, with 8 bases remaining between them. This CDR3 has 12 residues.

The table lists this clone with a few counts. This rearrangement joins TRBV3-1 (or the pseudogene TRBV3-2) to TRBJ1-6, with D uncertain. Germline V gene lookup returns CDR1 LGHDT and CDR2 YNNKEL (reference sequence). V was shortened by 2 bases and J by 8 bases, with 7 bases between the two germline ends. CDR3 length equals 13 residues. The CDR3 loop reads CASSQYGYSPLHF. In DNA form, the CDR3 reads TGTGCCAGCAGCCAATATGGCTATTCACCCCTCCACTTT.

The V and J genes are TRBV10-3 and TRBJ2-3, with 8 bases matching TRBD2. With V trimmed by 5 bases and J by 10 bases, 11 bases remained unmatched. The CDR3 is made up of 14 amino acids. Germline V gives CDR1 ENHRY, CDR2 SYGVKD. CDR3 DNA sequence: TGTGCCATCAGTAGGACGGGGGGGCCGGATGCGCAGTATTTT. As protein: CAISRTGGPDAQYF.

This chain joins TRBV7-8 and TRBJ2-5; 9 nucleotides align to TRBD2. Looked up from germline, CDR1 is SGHVS and CDR2 is FQNEAQ. Trimming cost V 2 bases and J 4 bases; bases outside gene matches: 8. The CDR3 contains 16 residues. This chain's CDR3 is CASSLLSGGSLETQYF. The CDR3 region has the DNA TGTGCCAGCAGCTTATTGAGCGGGGGGTCCCTAGAGACCCAGTACTTC.

The chain uses TRBV6-5 and TRBJ1-6; 7 nucleotides agree with TRBD1. The CDR3 runs to 13 residues. The V gene's germline CDR1 is MNHEY and CDR2 SVGAGI. With V trimmed by 6 bases and J by 13 bases, 9 bases remained unmatched. Here the CDR3 reads CASRVTGLRPLHF. The CDR3 DNA is TGTGCCAGCAGAGTGACAGGGTTAAGGCCCCTCCACTTT.

This clone turned up a few times. V usage is TRBV24-1 and J usage is TRBJ2-3, with a possible D match to TRBD1 (6 bases). The CDR3 contains 14 residues. With 8 bases removed from V and 0 bases from J, the gap between germline ends came to 11 bases. Germline-derived CDR1 and CDR2 are KGHDR and SFDVKD. CDR3 DNA: TGTGCCACCATGAAAGGGGGTAGCACAGATACGCAGTATTTT. Its translation: CATMKGGSTDTQYF.

The rearrangement links TRBV20-1 to TRBJ2-1, with 8 bases lining up with TRBD2. Germline V lookup: CDR1 DFQATT, CDR2 SNEGSKA (reference sequence). Losses at the gene ends were 6 bases for V and 4 bases for J; bases not matched to a gene: 8. This CDR3 region has 14 residues. CDR3 in DNA: TGCAGTGCAAGTAGCGGGGTTGGGTACAATGAGCAGTTCTTC. This gives the protein CSASSGVGYNEQFF.

The chain employs TRBV6-5 and TRBJ2-2; 13 nucleotides agree with TRBD2. The CDR3 is 15 amino acids. The V gene's germline CDR1 is MNHEY and CDR2 SVGAGI. V was pared by 6 bases and J by 5 bases, with 3 bases of the junction left unmatched. For the CDR3, the DNA is TGTGCCAGCAGACTAGCGGGGGGGCAGACCGGGGAGCTGTTTTTT. This translates into CASRLAGGQTGELFF.

J is TRBJ1-1 and V is TRBV18, with D unresolved. The CDR3 has 14 residues. Germline values: CDR1 KGHSH, CDR2 LQKENI. Trimming shortened V by 0 bases and J by 0 bases, and 5 bases separated the two germline ends. DNA of the CDR3: TGTGCCAGCTCACCACCAGAAGTGAACACTGAAGCTTTCTTT. Translating gives CASSPPEVNTEAFF.

The chain has TRBV2 and TRBJ2-7, with 9 positions matching TRBD1. With 6 bases clipped from V and 0 bases from J, the junction kept 6 bases outside the gene matches. Germline CDR1 and CDR2: SNHLY and FYNNEI. This CDR3 is 15 amino acids long. The CDR3 DNA reads TGTGCCAGCAGGGTTGGACAGGGGAGCTCCTACGAGCAGTACTTC. Translation gives CASRVGQGSSYEQYF. Together with reference TRBV2 and TRBJ2-7, the CDR3 gives the full variable domain: EPEVTQTPSHQVTQMGQEVILRCVPISNHLYFYWYRQILGQKVEFLVSFYNNEISEKSEIFDDQFSVERPDGSNFTLKIRSTKLEDSAMYFCASRVGQGSSYEQYFGPGTRLTVT.

This rearrangement joins TRBV29-1 to TRBJ2-5; TRBD1 aligns across 9 bases. Trimming took 7 bases from V and 5 from J; bases not matched to a gene: 14. This CDR3 contains 15 residues. From germline, CDR1 is SQVTM and CDR2 ANQGSEA. The DNA of the CDR3 is TGCAGCGCGCGAAACGTACAGGGGGCAGGGGAGACCCAGTACTTC. Amino acids: CSARNVQGAGETQYF. Supplemented by reference TRBV29-1 and TRBJ2-5, the full variable domain reads SAVISQKPSRDICQRGTSLTIQCQVDSQVTMMFWYRQQPGQSLTLIATANQGSEATYESGFVIDKFPISRPNLTFSTLTVSNMSPEDSSIYLCSARNVQGAGETQYFGPGTRLLVL.

As regards this clone: Other DNA sequences in the same sample also yield this CDR3. J is TRBJ1-6 and V is TRBV12-3 or TRBV12-4; D not resolved. V gave up 1 base and J gave up 6 bases, with 1 base separating them. The CDR3 is 12 residues long. Here the CDR3 DNA reads TGTGCCAGCAGTTTAGGTAATTCACCCCTCCACTTT. It encodes CASSLGNSPLHF.

In this sample, this clone turned up a few times. The chain employs TRBV4-1 and TRBJ1-5; 10 bases map to TRBD1. Germline V lookup: CDR1 MGHRA, CDR2 YSYEKL. The CDR3 sequence is 17 residues long. J gave up 4 bases and V 4 bases, and 10 bases lay outside the gene matches. For the CDR3, the DNA is TGCGCCAGCAGCCCCACCCCCGGACAGGGGGGGAATCAGCCCCAGCATTTT. The encoded protein is CASSPTPGQGGNQPQHF.

The chain combines TRBV10-1 with TRBJ2-7; either TRBD1 or TRBD2 may fit D (5 bases each). The CDR3 is 14 amino acids. V gave up 8 bases and J gave up 4 bases, with 18 bases separating them. CDR1 WNHNN and CDR2 SYGVQD come from the germline V gene (reference sequence). The CDR3 nucleotides read TGCGCCAGCCTCTGGGGACGGCGGTGGTACGAGCAGTACTTC. As protein: CASLWGRRWYEQYF.